The T cell receptor beta chain under discussion was sequenced for a study of T cells expressing NK-cell markers. TCRdb re-called the 5' RACE reads and shows each CDR3 protein once, DNA omitted. Here the sample table reports about 450,000 distinct CDR3 sequences. Germline loops: CDR1 SGHKS, CDR2 YYEKEE (reference sequence). This CDR3 comprises 16 residues. The rearrangement uses TRBV5-5 and TRBJ2-7; with no DNA, the TCRdb D assignment of TRBD1 cannot be verified. This TCR was sampled from a woman between 18 and 70 years old in good health. Source material: blood T cells: a sorted CD56 or NKG2C T cell subset, CD4+ or CD8+ T cells, or bulk PBMC T cells (not recorded which). The CDR3 here is CASSSSVPDRPYEQYF.